This T cell receptor (beta chain) was captured in a study of CD8 T cells in ankylosing spondylitis. Details on this clonotype: The antigen is not known.

The CDR3 totals 13 residues. V was cut by 1 base and J by 9 bases, with 13 bases left in between. Germline lookup yields CDR1 DFQATT and CDR2 SNEGSKA (reference sequence). Libraries for TCR beta were made by quantitative 5'-RACE with molecular barcodes. MiXCR, run by TCRdb on the 5' RACE reads, gives a single entry per CDR3 protein. The data show about 540,000 distinct CDR3 sequences, with roughly 13% seen just once and 6.5% to 7% held by the top ten. Overall study results and limits: CD8+ disease-linked clones were present at relatively low frequencies in blood. Researchers reportedly found disease-linked clones significantly enriched in matched ankylosing spondylitis synovial fluid. Roughly 8 highly homologous variants made up a TCR beta motif, and this motif appeared characteristic of ankylosing spondylitis blood.

Sequences were obtained from blood, either unsorted or a sorted T cell fraction (not recorded which). The receptor comes from a male donor with ankylosing spondylitis. The chain has TRBV20-1 and TRBJ2-1; unclear D gene. The CDR3 is CSARVGFQVEQFF. DNA of the CDR3: TGCAGTGCTAGAGTTGGCTTCCAGGTTGAGCAGTTCTTC.